These 17 T cell receptor beta chains share one sample of origin, sequenced in a study of graft-versus-host responses after intestinal transplantation. TCRdb's copy holds only in-frame clones and misses some; the assay was immunoSEQ multiplex PCR. Found here are under 80,000 clones, about 90% of them singletons; the top ten hold approximately 0.7%. Sample: PBMCs, taken 98 days after intestinal transplantation. The receptors were sampled from a human patient who received an intestinal transplant, so some T cells may come from the graft donor.

This clone has just one count. The chain couples TRBV5-1 to TRBJ2-3, with TRBD2 matching 14 bases. Trimming took 4 bases from V and 4 from J; bases not matched to a gene: 20. CDR3 length: 21 residues. In germline, CDR1 is SGHRS, CDR2 YFSETQ. Here the CDR3 reads CASSLPGTRTSGGPGADTQYF. CDR3 DNA: TGCGCCAGCAGCCTCCCCGGAACACGGACTAGCGGGGGGCCCGGAGCAGATACGCAGTATTTT.

This clone was seen only once. The chain joins TRBV4-1 to TRBJ2-7; a weak D match, TRBD2 (6 bases). CDR3 length: 16 residues. The germline V gene encodes CDR1 MGHRA and CDR2 YSYEKL. V lost 5 bases, J lost 5 bases, and 22 bases lay in between. The CDR3 DNA reads TGCGCCAGCAGCTCCCAGGAGGGAAGGGTTTTCGACGAGCAGTACTTC. The encoded protein is CASSSQEGRVFDEQYF.

The chain links TRBV9 to TRBJ2-3; D not resolved. Germline CDR1 is SGDLS and CDR2 is YYNGEE. V dropped 0 bases and J dropped 3 bases, with 5 bases sitting between them. The length of the CDR3 is 13 residues. The CDR3 reads CASSVVETDTQYF. CDR3 coding DNA: TGTGCCAGCAGCGTAGTAGAAACAGATACGCAGTATTTT.

The chain is built from TRBV4-1 and TRBJ2-7; TRBD2 agrees at 10 bases. The CDR3 totals 15 residues. CDR1 MGHRA and CDR2 YSYEKL come from the germline V gene. V lost 1 base, J lost 6 bases, and 6 bases stayed unmatched. The CDR3 DNA follows: TGCGCCAGCAGCCAAGGAAGCGGGAGGGCTGTCGAGCAGTACTTC. Translated: CASSQGSGRAVEQYF.

The chain's CDR3 is CASSSGAMATNEKLFF. For the CDR3, the DNA is TGTGCCAGCAGTTCAGGTGCAATGGCAACTAATGAAAAACTGTTTTTT. The chain carries TRBV5-4 and TRBJ1-4; D call uncertain. The ends were cut back, 5 bases at V and 0 bases at J, with 14 bases in the middle. The CDR3 length is 16 residues. Germline CDR1 and CDR2: SGHNT and YYREEE (reference sequence).

The rearrangement joins TRBV6-1 to TRBJ2-5; no clear D gene. The closer fit of TRBJ2-7 to the DNA end suggests the J call may be wrong. Germline values: CDR1 MNHNS, CDR2 SASEGT. The CDR3 covers 14 residues. CDR3 loop: CASSTMGYSYEQYF. The CDR3 region has the DNA TGTGCCAGCAGTACCATGGGGTACTCCTACGAGCAGTACTTC.

With respect to this clone: The sample has other DNA sequences that encode this CDR3 too. This chain joins TRBV6-5 and TRBJ2-7, with 8 bases aligning to TRBD1. Germline loops: CDR1 MNHEY, CDR2 SVGAGI. The CDR3 is 14 residues long. The V gene end was trimmed by 6 bases and the J gene end by 2 bases; junction bases not matched to a gene: 6. The CDR3 nucleotides are TGTGCCAGCAGCTCCACAGGGGGAGCCTACGAGCAGTACTTC. Its translation: CASSSTGGAYEQYF.

The chain is built from TRBV11-2 and TRBJ2-5; 7 nucleotides align to TRBD1. From germline, CDR1 is SGHAT and CDR2 FQNNGV. V was clipped by 3 bases and J by 5 bases; unmatched bases: 6. The CDR3 consists of 14 residues. The CDR3 nucleotides read TGTGCCAGCAGCTTTACAGGGGTGTGGGAGACCCAGTACTTC. Translation: CASSFTGVWETQYF.

The CDR3 region has the DNA TGTGCCAGCAGCTTTGGAGGCCTCCCCTACGAGCAGTACTTC. Translation gives CASSFGGLPYEQYF. The genes are TRBV11-2 and TRBJ2-5, with D possibly being TRBD2 (5 bases). The J call may not be correct, given that the DNA end is closer to TRBJ2-7. In germline, CDR1 is SGHAT, CDR2 FQNNGV. This CDR3 is built from 14 residues.

V gene TRBV10-2 combines with J gene TRBJ2-7; tentatively, D is TRBD1 or TRBD2 (5 bases each). CDR1 and CDR2 from the germline V gene are WSHSY and SAAADI. Trimming removed 2 bases from V and 3 bases from J, with 14 bases in between. The CDR3 has 15 amino acids. The CDR3 bases are TGCGCCAGCAGTGAGATCTTGGGGGTTATCTACGAGCAGTACTTC. It is translated as CASSEILGVIYEQYF.

This chain joins TRBV13 and TRBJ1-1, with D unclear. V was shortened by 1 base and J by 3 bases, with 18 bases between the two germline ends. CDR1 is PRHDT and CDR2 is FYEKMQ in the germline V gene (reference sequence). The CDR3 runs to 17 residues. The CDR3 loop reads CASSLEGRLNGDTEAFF. For the CDR3, the DNA is TGTGCCAGCAGCTTAGAAGGACGTTTGAACGGTGACACTGAAGCTTTCTTT.

This rearrangement joins TRBV5-1 to TRBJ2-7; the D gene could be TRBD1 or TRBD2 (5 bases each). Germline values: CDR1 SGHRS, CDR2 YFSETQ. The CDR3 totals 13 residues. V was pared by 4 bases and J by 7 bases, with 15 bases between. The DNA of the CDR3 is TGCGCCAGCAGCCCATTGGGGGAACGGGAGCAGTACTTC. This codes for CASSPLGEREQYF.

Note on this clone: A read error may account for a junction end that differs from germline. The chain carries TRBV5-1 and TRBJ1-1, with TRBD1 matching over 7 bases. CDR1 is SGHRS, CDR2 YFSETQ, per germline. The length of the CDR3 is 15 residues. CDR3 residues: CARSSGTATYTEAFF. CDR3 sequence (DNA): TGCGCCAGAAGCTCAGGGACAGCTACCTACACTGAAGCTTTCTTT.

The CDR3 reads CASSDPDSPNEKLFF. CDR3 nucleotide sequence: TGTGCCAGCAGCGACCCGGACAGTCCTAATGAAAAACTGTTTTTT. The V and J genes are TRBV9 and TRBJ1-4; perhaps TRBD1 as D (6 bases). The CDR3 has 15 residues. CDR1 is SGDLS, CDR2 YYNGEE, per germline. V was pared by 3 bases and J by 3 bases, with 12 bases between. The full variable domain, in which reference TRBV9 and TRBJ1-4 provide the parts outside the CDR3, is DSGVTQTPKHLITATGQRVTLRCSPRSGDLSVYWYQQSLDQGLQFLIQYYNGEERAKGNILERFSAQQFPDLHSELNLSSLELGDSALYFCASSDPDSPNEKLFFGSGTQLSVL.

The chain links TRBV5-1 to TRBJ2-1, with 10 nucleotides matching TRBD1. From germline, CDR1 is SGHRS and CDR2 YFSETQ. This CDR3 region has 14 residues. The ends lost 4 bases at V and 5 bases at J; junction bases unmatched: 3. The CDR3 DNA reads TGCGCCAGCAGCCCGGGGACAGGGGACAATGAGCAGTTCTTC. Encoded protein: CASSPGTGDNEQFF.

The J gene is TRBJ1-1, the V gene TRBV5-4; D remains ambiguous. Germline V lookup: CDR1 SGHNT, CDR2 YYREEE (reference sequence). V was trimmed by 0 bases and J by 0 bases, leaving 15 bases between them. The length of the CDR3 is 17 residues. The chain's CDR3 is CASSLELQRVVNTEAFF. DNA for the CDR3: TGTGCCAGCAGCTTGGAGCTCCAGAGGGTTGTGAACACTGAAGCTTTCTTT.

The rearrangement uses TRBV7-3 and TRBJ2-1; 8 bases fit TRBD2. The V and J ends lost 2 bases and 0 bases, in that order; junction bases with no gene match: 3. Germline V gene data show CDR1 as SGHTA and CDR2 as FQGTGA. This CDR3 is 16 amino acids long. The CDR3 here is CASSLGGLVSYNEQFF. The CDR3 coding sequence is TGTGCCAGCAGCTTAGGGGGACTAGTCTCCTACAATGAGCAGTTCTTC.